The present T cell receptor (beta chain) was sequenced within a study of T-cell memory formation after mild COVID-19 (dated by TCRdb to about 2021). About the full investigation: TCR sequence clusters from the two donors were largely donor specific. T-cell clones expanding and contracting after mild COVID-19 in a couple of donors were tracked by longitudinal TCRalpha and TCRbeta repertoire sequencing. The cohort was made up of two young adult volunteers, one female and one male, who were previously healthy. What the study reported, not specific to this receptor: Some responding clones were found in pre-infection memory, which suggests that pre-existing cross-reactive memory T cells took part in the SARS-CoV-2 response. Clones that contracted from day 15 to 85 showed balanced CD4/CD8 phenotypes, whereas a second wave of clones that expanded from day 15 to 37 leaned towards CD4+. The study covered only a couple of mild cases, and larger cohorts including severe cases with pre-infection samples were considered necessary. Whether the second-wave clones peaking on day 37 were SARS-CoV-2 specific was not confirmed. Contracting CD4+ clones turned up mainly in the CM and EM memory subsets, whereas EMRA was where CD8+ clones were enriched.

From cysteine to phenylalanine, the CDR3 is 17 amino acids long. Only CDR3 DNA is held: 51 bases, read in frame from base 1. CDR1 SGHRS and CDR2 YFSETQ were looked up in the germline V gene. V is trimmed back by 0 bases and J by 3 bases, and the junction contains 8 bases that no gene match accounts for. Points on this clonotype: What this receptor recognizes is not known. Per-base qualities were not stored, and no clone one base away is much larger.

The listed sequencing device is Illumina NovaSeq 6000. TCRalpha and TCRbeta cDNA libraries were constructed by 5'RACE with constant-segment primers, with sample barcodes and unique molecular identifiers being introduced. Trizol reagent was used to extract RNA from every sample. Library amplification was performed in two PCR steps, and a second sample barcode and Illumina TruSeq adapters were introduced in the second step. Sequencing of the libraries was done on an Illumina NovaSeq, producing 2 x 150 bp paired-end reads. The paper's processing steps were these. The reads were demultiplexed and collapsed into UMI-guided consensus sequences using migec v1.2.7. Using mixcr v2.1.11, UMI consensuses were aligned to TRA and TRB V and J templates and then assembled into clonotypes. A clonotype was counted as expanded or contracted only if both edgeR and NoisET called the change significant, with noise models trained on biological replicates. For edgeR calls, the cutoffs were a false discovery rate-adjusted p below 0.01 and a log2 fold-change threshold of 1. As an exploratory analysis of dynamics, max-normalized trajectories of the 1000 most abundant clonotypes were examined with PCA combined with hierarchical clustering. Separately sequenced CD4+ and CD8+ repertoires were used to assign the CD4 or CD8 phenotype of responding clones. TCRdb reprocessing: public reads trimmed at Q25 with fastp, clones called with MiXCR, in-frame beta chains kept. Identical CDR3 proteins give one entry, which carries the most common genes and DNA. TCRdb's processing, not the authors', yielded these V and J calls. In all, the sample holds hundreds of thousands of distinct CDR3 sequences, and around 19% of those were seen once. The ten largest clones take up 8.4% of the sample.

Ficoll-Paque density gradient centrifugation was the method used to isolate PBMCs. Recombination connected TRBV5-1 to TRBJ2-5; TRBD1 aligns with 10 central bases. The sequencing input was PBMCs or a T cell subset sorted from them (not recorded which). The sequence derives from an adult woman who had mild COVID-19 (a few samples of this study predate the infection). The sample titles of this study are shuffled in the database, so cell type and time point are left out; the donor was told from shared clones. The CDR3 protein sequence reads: CASSLARRQGAEETQYF. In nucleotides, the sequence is TGCGCCAGCAGCTTGGCTCGACGACAGGGGGCTGAAGAGACCCAGTACTTC.